This T cell receptor beta chain was sequenced for a study of blood T cell repertoires in COVID-19. Study overall: Sites in the United States, Italy and Spain provided acute and convalescent COVID-19 samples.

Original analysis: For nucleated cells, counts were estimated from reference gene primer amplification. Only in-frame clones appear in the TCRdb table, and some are missing; sequencing was by immunoSEQ multiplex PCR. V and J calls and clone size are given by that table; D and trimming were obtained from the DNA. The repertoire holds some 330,000 clones, with about 89% as singletons. The J segment lost 8 bases and the V segment lost 6 bases, leaving 9 bases of the junction unmatched. Germline CDR1 MDHEN, CDR2 SYDVKM. CDR3 length: 16 residues. The source of this sequence is a man between 35 and 55 years old in a cohort exposed to, infected with or recovered from COVID-19 (not recorded which). This rearrangement joins TRBV28 to TRBJ2-1; 14 bases align to TRBD2. Sequences were obtained from PBMCs or T cells enriched from blood (not recorded which). The CDR3 protein is CASRPTGTSGSYEQFF. The CDR3 bases are TGTGCCAGCAGGCCGACGGGGACTAGCGGGAGCTATGAGCAGTTCTTC.